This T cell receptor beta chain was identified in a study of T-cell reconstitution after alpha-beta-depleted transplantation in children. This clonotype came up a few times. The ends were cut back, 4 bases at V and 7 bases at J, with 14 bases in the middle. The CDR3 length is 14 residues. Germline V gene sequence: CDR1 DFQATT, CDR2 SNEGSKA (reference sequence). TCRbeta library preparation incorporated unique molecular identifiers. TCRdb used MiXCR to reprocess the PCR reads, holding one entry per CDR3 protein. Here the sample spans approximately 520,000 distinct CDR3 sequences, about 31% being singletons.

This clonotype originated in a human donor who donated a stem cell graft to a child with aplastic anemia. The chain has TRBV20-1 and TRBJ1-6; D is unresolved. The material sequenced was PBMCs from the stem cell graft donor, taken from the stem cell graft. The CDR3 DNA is TGCAGTGCTACTATCCCAGGCCAAAATTCACCCCTCCACTTT. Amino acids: CSATIPGQNSPLHF.